This T cell receptor beta chain comes out of a study of CD4 T cells in relation to SARS-CoV-2 and coronaviruses. Trimming left V 2 bases short and J 2 bases short, with 13 bases between. The CDR3 totals 15 residues. Germline CDR1 SGHAT, CDR2 FQNNGV. Here immunoSEQ multiplex PCR was the method, and the copy in TCRdb shows in-frame clones only, minus some. The table shows about 36,000 clones, with 70% to 85% occurring only once. Naive or memory CD4+ cells were cultured 1:1 with T cell-depleted PBMCs plus CEF. As regards this clone: Its antigen remains unknown.

The sequencing input was memory CD4+ T cells from PBMCs, cultured in vitro. The chain joins TRBV11-2 to TRBJ2-7; D may be TRBD1 or TRBD2 (5 bases each). The receptor comes from an adult with COVID-19. CDR3 protein: CASSLRDRPTYEQYF. Written as DNA, the CDR3 is TGTGCCAGCAGCTTACGGGACCGGCCCACCTACGAGCAGTACTTC. Variable domain in full (rest from reference TRBV11-2 and TRBJ2-7): EAGVAQSPRYKIIEKRQSVAFWCNPISGHATLYWYQQILGQGPKLLIQFQNNGVVDDSQLPKDRFSAERLKGVDSTLKIQPAKLEDSAVYLCASSLRDRPTYEQYFGPGTRLTVT.